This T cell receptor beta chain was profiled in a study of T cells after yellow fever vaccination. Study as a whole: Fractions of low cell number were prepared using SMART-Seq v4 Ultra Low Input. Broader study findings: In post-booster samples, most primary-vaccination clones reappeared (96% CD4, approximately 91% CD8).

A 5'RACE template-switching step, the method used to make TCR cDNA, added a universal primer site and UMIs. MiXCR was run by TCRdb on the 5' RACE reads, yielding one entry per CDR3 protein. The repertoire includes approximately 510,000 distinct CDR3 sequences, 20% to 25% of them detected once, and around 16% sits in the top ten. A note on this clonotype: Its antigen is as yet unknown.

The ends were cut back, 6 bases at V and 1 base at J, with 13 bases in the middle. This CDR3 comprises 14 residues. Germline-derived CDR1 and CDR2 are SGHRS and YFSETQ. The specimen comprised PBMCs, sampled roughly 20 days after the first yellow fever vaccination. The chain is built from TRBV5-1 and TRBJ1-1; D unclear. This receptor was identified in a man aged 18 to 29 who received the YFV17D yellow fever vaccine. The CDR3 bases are TGCGCCAGCAATGTGTGGGCCTCGAACACTGAAGCTTTCTTT. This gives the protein CASNVWASNTEAFF.